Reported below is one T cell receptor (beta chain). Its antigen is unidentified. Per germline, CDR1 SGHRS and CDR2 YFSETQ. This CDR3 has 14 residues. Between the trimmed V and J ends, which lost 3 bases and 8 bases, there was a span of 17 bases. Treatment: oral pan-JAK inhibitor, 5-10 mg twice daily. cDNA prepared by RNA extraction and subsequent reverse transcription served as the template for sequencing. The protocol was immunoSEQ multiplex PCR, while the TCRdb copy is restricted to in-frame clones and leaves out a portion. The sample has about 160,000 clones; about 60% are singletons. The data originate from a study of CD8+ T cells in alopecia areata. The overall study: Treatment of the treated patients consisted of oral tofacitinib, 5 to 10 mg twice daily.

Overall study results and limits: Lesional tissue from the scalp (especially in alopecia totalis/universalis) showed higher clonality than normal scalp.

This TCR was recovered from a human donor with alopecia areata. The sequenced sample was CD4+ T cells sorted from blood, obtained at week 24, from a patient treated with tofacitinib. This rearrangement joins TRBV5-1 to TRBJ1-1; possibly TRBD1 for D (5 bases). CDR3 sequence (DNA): TGCGCCAGCAGCTCCCTAGGGGCGACAGAGGAAGCTTTCTTT. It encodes CASSSLGATEEAFF.